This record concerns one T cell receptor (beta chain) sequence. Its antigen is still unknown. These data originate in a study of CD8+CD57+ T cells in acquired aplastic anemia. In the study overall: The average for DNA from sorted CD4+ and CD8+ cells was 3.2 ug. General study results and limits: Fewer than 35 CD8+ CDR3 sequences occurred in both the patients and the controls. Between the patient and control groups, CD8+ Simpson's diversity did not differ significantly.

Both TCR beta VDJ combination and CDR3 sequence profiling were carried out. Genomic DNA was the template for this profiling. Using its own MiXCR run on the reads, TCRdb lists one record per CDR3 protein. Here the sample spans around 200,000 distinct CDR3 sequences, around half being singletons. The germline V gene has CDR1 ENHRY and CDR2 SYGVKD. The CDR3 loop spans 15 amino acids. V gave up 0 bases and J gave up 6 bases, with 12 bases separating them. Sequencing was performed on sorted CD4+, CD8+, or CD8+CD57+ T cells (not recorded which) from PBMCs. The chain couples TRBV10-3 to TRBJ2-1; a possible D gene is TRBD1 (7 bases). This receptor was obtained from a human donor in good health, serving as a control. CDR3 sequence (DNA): TGTGCCATCAGTGAGTCGCGGGACAGTACCAATGAGCAGTTCTTC. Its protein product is CAISESRDSTNEQFF.